This TCR beta chain was sequenced in a study of human T cells and chemical hapten exposure. Separate cDNA molecules received unique molecular identifiers, which the library attached to them. TCRdb recomputed calls from the RACE reads with MiXCR, one row per CDR3 protein. This sample has approximately 100,000 distinct CDR3 sequences; around 9.6% occur once, and the top ten carry around 4%. Many counts were recorded for this clonotype. Time point indicated: pre-sensitization, week 0. Specified treatment: therapeutic diphenylcyclopropenone sensitization with weekly scalp DPC. This CDR3 is built from 12 residues. V was shortened by 7 bases and J by 5 bases, with 11 bases between the two germline ends. Germline V gene data show CDR1 as MDHEN and CDR2 as SYDVKM.

The genes are TRBV28 and TRBJ2-5; D perhaps matches TRBD1 (6 bases). This TCR was recovered from a woman aged 40 to 55 with alopecia areata. Some clones in this sample may be carry-over from other donors' samples. Sequenced here: whole blood, sampled in connection with sensitization to the hapten diphenylcyclopropenone (DPC). Here the CDR3 DNA reads TGTGCCAGCACCCAGGGGATCGAGACCCAGTACTTC. This codes for CASTQGIETQYF.